This TCR beta chain stems from a study of blood T cells in healthy people across ages. Primers used in a second PCR of about 6 to 11 cycles were a sample-barcoded 5' primer and a J-beta primer mix. TCRdb independently ran MiXCR on the 5' RACE reads; one entry per CDR3 protein. Altogether some 1,500,000 distinct CDR3 sequences are present, approximately 43% being singletons, with the ten largest covering under 5%. CDR1 is DFQATT, CDR2 SNEGSKA, per germline (reference sequence). V gave up 6 bases and J gave up 4 bases, with 16 bases separating them. This CDR3 has 14 amino acids. The source of this sequence is a woman aged 18-29 years in good health. The sample comprised blood. The chain combines TRBV20-1 with TRBJ2-1, with D tentatively TRBD2 (5 bases). Written as DNA, the CDR3 is TGCAGTGCCCAAGTCACTAGTATATACAATGAGCAGTTCTTC. Its protein is CSAQVTSIYNEQFF.